Sequencing of this TCR beta chain was carried out in a study of blood T cell repertoires in COVID-19. Whole-study context: COVID-19 samples from acute and convalescent phases originated in the United States, Italy and Spain. Nucleic acid was either cDNA or gDNA, and it came from T cells, B-cell-depleted T cells, or PBMCs.

The CDR3 is 15 amino acids. Germline V CDR1 and CDR2: SEHNR, FQNEAQ (reference sequence). Trimming removed 3 bases at V and 7 bases at J, with 13 bases between. Authors' methods: Estimated nucleated cell counts came from reference gene primer amplification. TCRdb keeps only in-frame clones here, not all; method: immunoSEQ multiplex PCR. V and J calls and clone size are copied from that table; D and trimming were computed from the DNA. This sample has roughly 100,000 clones, with 75% to 90% found just once. This chain joins TRBV7-9 and TRBJ1-6, with D possibly TRBD1 on 6 matching bases. The clonotype originates from a human donor in a cohort sampled during active or convalescent COVID-19. Sequencing was done on a sample of peripheral blood. The CDR3: CASSLGGGRNSPLHF. The CDR3 DNA follows: TGTGCCAGCAGCTTGGGAGGGGGTCGCAATTCACCCCTCCACTTT. The whole variable domain, filled in from reference TRBV7-9 and TRBJ1-6, reads DTGVSQNPRHKITKRGQNVTFRCDPISEHNRLYWYRQTLGQGPEFLTYFQNEAQLEKSRLLSDRFSAERPKGSFSTLEIQRTEQGDSAMYLCASSLGGGRNSPLHFGNGTRLTVT.